These 26 T cell receptor beta chains share one sample of origin, sequenced in a study of persistence of HIV-infected CD4 T cells. Which antigens these TCRs recognize remains unknown. The stimulus was an HIV-1 Gag 15-mer peptide pool, roughly 1 ug/peptide/mL. CD40L/CD69 double-negative CD45RO-high memory CD4+ T cells were collected. Sequencing used immunoSEQ version 4 in survey mode. Measured with immunoSEQ multiplex PCR; TCRdb has only the in-frame clones, and not every one. The sample holds 30,000 to 45,000 clones, 75% to 90% seen once. The sequencing here drew on cultured CD4+ T cells from PBMCs, taken from a patient who received antiretroviral therapy. Every receptor here comes from an adult with HIV. The donor label of this sample is uncertain.

The chain uses TRBV12-3 or TRBV12-4 and TRBJ1-1, with D perhaps matching TRBD1 (5 bases). This CDR3 spans 13 amino acids. The V gene lost 1 base and the J gene lost 3 bases, with 6 bases spanning the gap. The CDR3 DNA follows: TGTGCCAGCAGTTTAGGACAGTACACTGAAGCTTTCTTT. It codes for CASSLGQYTEAFF.

The chain carries TRBV3-1 (or the pseudogene TRBV3-2) and TRBJ2-3; 7 bases align to TRBD1. The CDR3 is 14 residues long. Germline CDR1 is LGHDT and CDR2 is YNNKEL (reference sequence). J lost 4 bases, V lost 3 bases, and 4 bases had no gene match. CDR3 coding DNA: TGTGCCAGCAGCCAGGGACAGCCTGCAGATACGCAGTATTTT. As protein: CASSQGQPADTQYF.

In this sample, this clone turned up once. The chain combines TRBV19 with TRBJ1-1; 8 bases align to TRBD1. Germline V gives CDR1 LNHDA, CDR2 SQIVND (reference sequence). Trimming cost V 5 bases and J 4 bases; bases outside gene matches: 6. The CDR3 has 14 amino acids. The CDR3 DNA is TGTGCCAGTAGTTCGACAGGGGTTGGCACTGAAGCTTTCTTT. It is translated as CASSSTGVGTEAFF. Full variable domain (rest looked up from reference TRBV19 and TRBJ1-1): DGGITQSPKYLFRKEGQNVTLSCEQNLNHDAMYWYRQDPGQGLRLIYYSQIVNDFQKGDIAEGYSVSREKKESFPLTVTSAQKNPTAFYLCASSSTGVGTEAFFGQGTRLTVV.

The chain carries TRBV7-8 and TRBJ1-4; D possibly corresponds to TRBD1 (6 bases). CDR1 SGHVS and CDR2 FQNEAQ come from the germline V gene. Deletions cut 5 bases from V and 6 bases from J, with 13 bases between. This CDR3 has 14 amino acids. CDR3 region: CASSALQGYEKLFF. The DNA for the CDR3 is TGTGCCAGCAGCGCACTACAGGGATATGAAAAACTGTTTTTT.

The chain uses TRBV28 and TRBJ1-2; D uncertain. Looked up from germline, CDR1 is MDHEN and CDR2 is SYDVKM. The CDR3 runs 13 residues. The V and J ends lost 3 bases and 4 bases respectively, with 9 bases between them. The chain's CDR3 is CASSLTTGYGYTF. Here the CDR3 DNA reads TGTGCCAGCAGTTTGACTACTGGCTATGGCTACACCTTC.

The chain employs TRBV29-1 and TRBJ1-5; 8 bases are shared with TRBD1. CDR1 and CDR2 from the germline V gene are SQVTM and ANQGSEA. This CDR3 region has 15 residues. The trim removed 5 bases at V and 0 bases at J, leaving 6 bases unmatched. The CDR3 nucleotides read TGCAGCGTTAGAGACAGGGGTGGTAGCAATCAGCCCCAGCATTTT. Translating gives CSVRDRGGSNQPQHF. Using reference TRBV29-1 and TRBJ1-5 for the parts outside the CDR3, the full variable domain is SAVISQKPSRDICQRGTSLTIQCQVDSQVTMMFWYRQQPGQSLTLIATANQGSEATYESGFVIDKFPISRPNLTFSTLTVSNMSPEDSSIYLCSVRDRGGSNQPQHFGDGTRLSIL.

The rearrangement joins TRBV27 to TRBJ1-2; D is possibly TRBD1 (5 bases). The germline V gene encodes CDR1 MNHEY and CDR2 SMNVEV (reference sequence). Trimming removed 5 bases at V and 3 bases at J, with 10 bases between. CDR3 size: 13 residues. In nucleotides, the CDR3 is TGTGCCAGCAGTAAGACAGTCGACTATGGCTACACCTTC. Its protein product is CASSKTVDYGYTF.

This chain links TRBV7-9 with TRBJ1-6; D gene unclear. This CDR3 comprises 14 residues. Trimming took off 6 bases at V and 9 bases at J, with 15 bases between the two ends. CDR1 is SEHNR, CDR2 FQNEAQ, per germline (reference sequence). The CDR3 protein is CASSLSAKGSPLHF. The CDR3 nucleotides are TGTGCCAGCAGTTTGTCGGCAAAGGGTTCACCCCTCCACTTT.

CDR3 protein: CASSQEVGVSTDTQYF. The CDR3 bases are TGCGCCAGCAGCCAAGAGGTGGGCGTTAGCACAGATACGCAGTATTTT. This sequence joins TRBV4-1 and TRBJ2-3, with D hard to call. V lost 0 bases, J lost 0 bases, and 10 bases lay in between. The germline V gene encodes CDR1 MGHRA and CDR2 YSYEKL. This CDR3 is 16 amino acids long.

CDR3: CASSLGTERNEKLFF. The CDR3 bases are TGCGCCAGCAGCTTGGGGACAGAGCGAAATGAAAAACTGTTTTTT. The rearrangement joins TRBV5-1 to TRBJ1-4, with D maybe TRBD1 (6 bases). Germline loops: CDR1 SGHRS, CDR2 YFSETQ. The CDR3 sequence is 15 residues long. The V and J ends lost 0 bases and 5 bases respectively, with 11 bases between them.

In its sample, this clone was seen a few times. The rearrangement uses TRBV7-9 and TRBJ2-6, with 8 bases that match TRBD1. Germline CDR1 reads SEHNR; CDR2 reads FQNEAQ (reference sequence). The CDR3 runs to 19 residues. V lost 5 bases to trimming and J lost 2 bases; unmatched junction nucleotides: 14. CDR3 DNA: TGTGCCAGCAGCCTCATGCCCCGGACAGGGCTCACTGGGGCCAACGTCCTGACTTTC. The encoded protein is CASSLMPRTGLTGANVLTF.

The V call is TRBV12-3 or TRBV12-4, the J call TRBJ2-1; TRBD1 agrees at 7 bases. Trimming at V came to 6 bases and at J to 12 bases, leaving 11 bases not matched to a gene. This CDR3 comprises 13 residues. The CDR3 loop is CASRIAGGTGQFF. As DNA, the CDR3 is TGTGCCAGCAGGATTGCAGGGGGAACGGGGCAGTTCTTC.

V is TRBV19 and J is TRBJ1-5, with a tentative D call TRBD1 (5 bases). V was clipped by 3 bases and J by 0 bases, with 12 bases between them. The CDR3 loop spans 16 amino acids. Germline V gene sequence: CDR1 LNHDA, CDR2 SQIVND (reference sequence). For the CDR3, the DNA is TGTGCCAGTAGTATCGGGGGTTGGGGTAGCAATCAGCCCCAGCATTTT. Encoded protein: CASSIGGWGSNQPQHF.

This chain links TRBV7-3 with TRBJ1-1; no firm D call. Germline V gives CDR1 SGHTA, CDR2 FQGTGA. CDR3 length: 14 amino acids. Trimming pared 6 bases from V and 4 bases from J, leaving 15 bases between. The DNA for the CDR3 is TGTGCCAGCAGTCCCAGTCGCTCGGGCACTGAAGCTTTCTTT. This sequence encodes CASSPSRSGTEAFF.

This rearrangement joins TRBV6-5 to TRBJ1-4; 7 nucleotides agree with TRBD1. Germline V gene data show CDR1 as MNHEY and CDR2 as SVGAGI. Trimming removed 4 bases from V and 7 bases from J; junction bases left unmatched: 6. The CDR3 extends over 14 amino acids. The CDR3 sequence is CASSSADRVEKLFF. In DNA form, the CDR3 reads TGTGCCAGCAGTTCCGCCGACAGGGTTGAAAAACTGTTTTTT.

The V call is TRBV5-5, the J call TRBJ1-2; TRBD1 matches 8 bases. V lost 3 bases, J lost 3 bases, and 7 bases stayed unmatched. CDR1 is SGHKS, CDR2 YYEKEE, per germline (reference sequence). The CDR3 extends over 15 amino acids. CDR3 region: CASSWDRLRDYGYTF. The DNA of the CDR3 is TGTGCCAGCAGCTGGGACAGGCTCCGTGACTATGGCTACACCTTC.

The genes are TRBV19 and TRBJ2-1; TRBD1 or TRBD2 may be the D gene (5 bases each). The CDR3 is made up of 13 amino acids. Germline V lookup: CDR1 LNHDA, CDR2 SQIVND (reference sequence). Trimming stripped 5 bases from V and 7 bases from J, with 12 bases between. The CDR3 region is CASSRGASNEQFF. The CDR3 DNA sequence: TGTGCCAGTAGTCGGGGCGCCTCGAATGAGCAGTTCTTC.

This clone appeared a few times. The genes are TRBV11-2 and TRBJ2-7; 13 positions match TRBD2. This CDR3 has 18 residues. Germline CDR1 and CDR2: SGHAT and FQNNGV. Losses at the gene ends were 3 bases for V and 1 base for J; bases not matched to a gene: 9. Here the CDR3 DNA reads TGTGCCAGCAGCTTCCAGACTAGCGGGGGGCCCGATTCCTACGAGCAGTACTTC. This encodes CASSFQTSGGPDSYEQYF.

A few counts support this clone. The rearrangement links TRBV9 to TRBJ1-1, with D tentatively TRBD1 (5 bases). Germline-derived CDR1 and CDR2 are SGDLS and YYNGEE. Trimming took 4 bases from V and 6 from J, leaving 19 bases between them. CDR3 length: 15 residues. As DNA, the CDR3 is TGTGCCAGCAGCCCGGACACTAGTCGGTTCCCTGAAGCTTTCTTT. Translated: CASSPDTSRFPEAFF.

This chain connects TRBV12-3 or TRBV12-4 to TRBJ1-3; D gene unclear. CDR3 length: 12 amino acids. With 5 bases removed from V and 4 bases from J, the gap between germline ends came to 6 bases. This CDR3 reads CASSPPGNTIYF. In DNA form, the CDR3 reads TGTGCCAGCAGTCCCCCCGGAAACACCATATATTTT.

The chain is built from TRBV5-1 and TRBJ2-7; perhaps TRBD1 as D (6 bases). The CDR3 has 13 amino acids. The V end lost 1 base, the J end lost 7 bases, and 12 bases lay between the germline ends. Germline lookup yields CDR1 SGHRS and CDR2 YFSETQ. The CDR3 loop is CASSLLQGGEQYV. In DNA form, the CDR3 reads TGCGCCAGCAGCTTGTTACAGGGCGGAGAGCAGTACGTC.

V and J are TRBV5-4 and TRBJ1-4, with a tentative D call TRBD1 (6 bases). This CDR3 region has 15 residues. V was shortened by 0 bases and J by 5 bases, with 11 bases between the two germline ends. Germline CDR1 is SGHNT and CDR2 is YYREEE (reference sequence). Here the CDR3 reads CASSLGRGKNEKLFF. CDR3 nucleotide sequence: TGTGCCAGCAGCTTGGGCAGGGGTAAAAATGAAAAACTGTTTTTT.

This clone has a single count. The rearrangement uses TRBV27 and TRBJ1-6; maybe TRBD1 (5 bases). The CDR3 runs 13 residues. The germline V and J ends were trimmed by 5 bases and 7 bases, with 9 bases remaining between them. The V gene's germline CDR1 is MNHEY and CDR2 SMNVEV (reference sequence). The CDR3 nucleotides are TGTGCCAGCAGTATATGGACAAATTCACCCCTCCACTTT. Translated, it gives CASSIWTNSPLHF.

The V gene is TRBV15, the J gene TRBJ2-3, with TRBD2 as a possible D gene (7 bases). From germline, CDR1 is LNHNV and CDR2 YYDKDF (reference sequence). Trimming stripped 1 base from V and 0 bases from J, with 14 bases between. The CDR3 totals 17 residues. The DNA of the CDR3 is TGTGCCACCAGCAGAGGCATGGGGGGGACAAGCACAGATACGCAGTATTTT. Translating it yields CATSRGMGGTSTDTQYF.

V gene TRBV6-4 combines with J gene TRBJ1-2; D ambiguous. The CDR3 is 14 amino acids. Germline V gene data show CDR1 as MRHNA and CDR2 as SNTAGT. V was trimmed by 6 bases and J by 3 bases, leaving 14 bases between them. As DNA, the CDR3 is TGTGCCAGCAGATTACGGATTGAGGACTATGGCTACACCTTC. Protein product: CASRLRIEDYGYTF.

The chain recombines TRBV6-4 with TRBJ1-1; TRBD1 matches at 7 bases. This CDR3 spans 16 amino acids. The J segment lost 5 bases and the V segment lost 0 bases, leaving 9 bases of the junction unmatched. Germline loops: CDR1 MRHNA, CDR2 SNTAGT. The CDR3 loop is CASSDSINRGGTEAFF. CDR3 sequence (DNA): TGTGCCAGCAGTGACTCGATCAACAGGGGTGGGACTGAAGCTTTCTTT.